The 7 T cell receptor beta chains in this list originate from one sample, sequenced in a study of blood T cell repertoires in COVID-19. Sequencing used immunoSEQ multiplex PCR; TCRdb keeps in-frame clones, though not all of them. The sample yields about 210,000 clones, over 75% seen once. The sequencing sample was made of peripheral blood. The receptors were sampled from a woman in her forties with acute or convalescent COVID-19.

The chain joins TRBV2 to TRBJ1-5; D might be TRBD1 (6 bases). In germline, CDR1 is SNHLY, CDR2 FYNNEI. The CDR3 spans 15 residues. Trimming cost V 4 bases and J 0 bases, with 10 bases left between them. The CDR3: CASSGQDGSNQPQHF. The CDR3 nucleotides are TGTGCCAGCAGTGGACAGGACGGTAGCAATCAGCCCCAGCATTTT.

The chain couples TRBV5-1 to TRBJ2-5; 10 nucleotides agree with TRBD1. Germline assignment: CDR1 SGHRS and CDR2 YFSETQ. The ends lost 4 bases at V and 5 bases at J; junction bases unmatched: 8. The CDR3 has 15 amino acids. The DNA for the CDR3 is TGCGCCAGCAGCATAGGACAGGGGGAAGGGGAGACCCAGTACTTC. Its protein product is CASSIGQGEGETQYF.

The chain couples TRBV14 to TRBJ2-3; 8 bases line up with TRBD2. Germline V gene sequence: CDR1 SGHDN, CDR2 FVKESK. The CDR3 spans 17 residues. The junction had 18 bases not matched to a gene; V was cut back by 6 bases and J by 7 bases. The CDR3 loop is CASSITPWRGEWNTQYF. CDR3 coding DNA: TGTGCCAGCAGTATTACTCCGTGGCGGGGGGAATGGAATACGCAGTATTTT.

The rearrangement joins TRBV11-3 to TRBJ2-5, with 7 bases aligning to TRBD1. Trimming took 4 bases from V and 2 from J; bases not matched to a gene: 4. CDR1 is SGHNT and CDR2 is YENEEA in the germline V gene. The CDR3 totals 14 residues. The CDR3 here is CASSSGQAQETQYF. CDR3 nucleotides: TGTGCCAGCAGCTCCGGACAGGCACAAGAGACCCAGTACTTC.

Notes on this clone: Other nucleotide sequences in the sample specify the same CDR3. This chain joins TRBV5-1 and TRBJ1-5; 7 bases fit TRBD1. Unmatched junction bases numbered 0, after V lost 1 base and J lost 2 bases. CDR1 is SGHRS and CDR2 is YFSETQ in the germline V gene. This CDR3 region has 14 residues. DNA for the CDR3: TGCGCCAGCAGCTTGACAGGGGGCAATCAGCCCCAGCATTTT. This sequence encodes CASSLTGGNQPQHF.

The CDR3, as DNA: TGTGCCAGCAGTAGCGGGGACAATGCCTACGAGCAGTACGTC. It yields the protein CASSSGDNAYEQYV. The V and J genes are TRBV2 and TRBJ2-7; weak D call: TRBD2 (7 bases). Germline CDR1 is SNHLY and CDR2 is FYNNEI. Trimming shortened V by 5 bases and J by 2 bases, and 13 bases separated the two germline ends. CDR3 size: 14 residues.

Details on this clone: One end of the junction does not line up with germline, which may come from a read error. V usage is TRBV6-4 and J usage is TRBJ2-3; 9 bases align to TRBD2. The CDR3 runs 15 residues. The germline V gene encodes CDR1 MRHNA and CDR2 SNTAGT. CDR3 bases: TGTGCCAGCAATGACGGCGGGGGGGCCACAGATACGCAGTATTTT. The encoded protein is CASNDGGGATDTQYF.